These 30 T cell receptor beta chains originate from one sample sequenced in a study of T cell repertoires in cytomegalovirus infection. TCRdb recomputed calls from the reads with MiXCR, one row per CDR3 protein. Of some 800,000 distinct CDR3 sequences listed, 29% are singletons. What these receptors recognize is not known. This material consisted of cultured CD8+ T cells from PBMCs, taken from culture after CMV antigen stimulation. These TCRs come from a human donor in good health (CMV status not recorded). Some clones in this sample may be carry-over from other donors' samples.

CDR3 DNA: TGTGCCAGCAGTGAATACAGGGGGACCGGGGAGCTGTTTTTT. Translation gives CASSEYRGTGELFF. The J gene is TRBJ2-2, the V gene TRBV6-1, with 8 nucleotides matching TRBD1. Germline V CDR1 and CDR2: MNHNS, SASEGT. This CDR3 contains 14 residues. The ends lost 2 bases at V and 5 bases at J; junction bases unmatched: 1.

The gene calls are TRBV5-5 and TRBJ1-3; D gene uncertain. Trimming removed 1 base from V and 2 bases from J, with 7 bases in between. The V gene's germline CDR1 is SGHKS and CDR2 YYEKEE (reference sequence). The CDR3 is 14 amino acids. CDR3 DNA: TGTGCCAGCAGCTTGCCTGGGCCTGGAAACACCATATATTTT. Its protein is CASSLPGPGNTIYF. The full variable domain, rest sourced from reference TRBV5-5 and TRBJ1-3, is DAGVTQSPTHLIKTRGQQVTLRCSPISGHKSVSWYQQVLGQGPQFIFQYYEKEERGRGNFPDRFSARQFPNYSSELNVNALLLGDSALYLCASSLPGPGNTIYFGEGSWLTVV.

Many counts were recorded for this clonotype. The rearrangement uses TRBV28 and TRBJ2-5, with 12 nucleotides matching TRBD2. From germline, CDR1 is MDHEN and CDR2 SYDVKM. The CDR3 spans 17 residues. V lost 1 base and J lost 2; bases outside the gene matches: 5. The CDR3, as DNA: TGTGCCAGCAGTTTATTCGAGACTAGCGGGGGACAAGAGACCCAGTACTTC. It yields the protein CASSLFETSGGQETQYF.

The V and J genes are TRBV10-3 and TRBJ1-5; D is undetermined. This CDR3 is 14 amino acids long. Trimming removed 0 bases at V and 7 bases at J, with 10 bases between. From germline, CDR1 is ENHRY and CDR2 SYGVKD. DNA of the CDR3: TGTGCCATCAGTGAGTCGGAGGGAGCCCAGCCCCAGCATTTT. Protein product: CAISESEGAQPQHF.

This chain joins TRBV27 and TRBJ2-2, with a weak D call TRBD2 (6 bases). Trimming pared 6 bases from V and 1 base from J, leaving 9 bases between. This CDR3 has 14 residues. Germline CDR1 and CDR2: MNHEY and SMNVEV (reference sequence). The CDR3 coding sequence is TGTGCCAGCAGAACGGGGGAGAACACCGGGGAGCTGTTTTTT. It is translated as CASRTGENTGELFF.

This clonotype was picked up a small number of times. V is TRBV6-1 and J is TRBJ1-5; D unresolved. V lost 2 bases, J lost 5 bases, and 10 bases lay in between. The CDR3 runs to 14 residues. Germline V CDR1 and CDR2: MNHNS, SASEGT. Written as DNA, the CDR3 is TGTGCCAGCAGTGAATGGCAGAGCTATCAGCCCCAGCATTTT. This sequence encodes CASSEWQSYQPQHF.

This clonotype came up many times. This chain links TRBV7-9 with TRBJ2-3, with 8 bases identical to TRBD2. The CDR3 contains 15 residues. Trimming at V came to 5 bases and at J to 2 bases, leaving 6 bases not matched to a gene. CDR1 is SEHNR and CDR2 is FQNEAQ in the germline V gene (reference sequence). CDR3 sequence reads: CASSGLAIYTDTQYF. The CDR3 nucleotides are TGTGCCAGCAGCGGACTAGCAATCTACACAGATACGCAGTATTTT.

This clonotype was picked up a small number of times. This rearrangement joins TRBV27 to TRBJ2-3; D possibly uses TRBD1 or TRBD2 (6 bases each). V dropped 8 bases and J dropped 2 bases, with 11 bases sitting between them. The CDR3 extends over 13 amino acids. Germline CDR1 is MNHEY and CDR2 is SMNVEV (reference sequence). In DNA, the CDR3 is TGTGCCAGCCTAGGGGGGCCCACAGATACGCAGTATTTT. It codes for CASLGGPTDTQYF.

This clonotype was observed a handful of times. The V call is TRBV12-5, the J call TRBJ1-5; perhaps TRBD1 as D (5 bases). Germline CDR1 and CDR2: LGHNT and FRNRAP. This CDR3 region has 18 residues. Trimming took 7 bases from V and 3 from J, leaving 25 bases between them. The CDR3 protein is CASVTTDISSTANQPQHF. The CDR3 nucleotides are TGTGCTAGTGTCACGACGGACATATCTTCGACCGCCAATCAGCCCCAGCATTTT.

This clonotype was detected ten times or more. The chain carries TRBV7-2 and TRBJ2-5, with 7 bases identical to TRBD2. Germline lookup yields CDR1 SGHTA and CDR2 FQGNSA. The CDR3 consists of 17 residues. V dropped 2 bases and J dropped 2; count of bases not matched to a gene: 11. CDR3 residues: CASSLSGLGGLQETQYF. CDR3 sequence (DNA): TGTGCCAGCAGCTTATCGGGGTTGGGGGGACTACAAGAGACCCAGTACTTC.

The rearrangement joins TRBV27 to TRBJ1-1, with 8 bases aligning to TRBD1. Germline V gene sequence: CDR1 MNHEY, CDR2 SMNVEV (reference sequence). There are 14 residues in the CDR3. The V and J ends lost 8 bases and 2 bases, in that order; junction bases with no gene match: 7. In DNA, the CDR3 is TGTGCCAGCTCTCGACAGGGGTATAACACTGAAGCTTTCTTT. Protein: CASSRQGYNTEAFF.

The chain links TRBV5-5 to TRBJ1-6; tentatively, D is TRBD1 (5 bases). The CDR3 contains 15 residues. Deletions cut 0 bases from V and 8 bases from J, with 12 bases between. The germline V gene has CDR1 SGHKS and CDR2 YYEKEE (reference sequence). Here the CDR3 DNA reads TGTGCCAGCAGCTTGGACAGGTTCTTGGATTCACCCCTCCACTTT. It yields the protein CASSLDRFLDSPLHF.

CDR3 loop: CATKDREGGYTF. CDR3 coding DNA: TGTGCCACCAAGGACAGGGAAGGAGGCTACACCTTC. The chain has TRBV24-1 and TRBJ1-2, with 8 nucleotides matching TRBD1. Germline V CDR1 and CDR2: KGHDR, SFDVKD. The CDR3 contains 12 residues. V gave up 8 bases and J gave up 8 bases; unmatched junction bases: 6.

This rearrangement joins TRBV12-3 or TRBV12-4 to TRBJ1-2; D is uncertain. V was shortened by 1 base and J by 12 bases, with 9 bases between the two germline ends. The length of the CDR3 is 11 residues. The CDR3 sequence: CASSLGLHDTF. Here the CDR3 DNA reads TGTGCCAGCAGTTTAGGTCTCCACGACACCTTC.

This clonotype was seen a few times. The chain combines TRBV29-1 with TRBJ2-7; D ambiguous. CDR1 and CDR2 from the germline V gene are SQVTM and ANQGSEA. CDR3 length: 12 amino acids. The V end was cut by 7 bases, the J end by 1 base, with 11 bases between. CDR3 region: CSARTDSYEQYV. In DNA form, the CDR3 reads TGCAGCGCCCGGACGGATTCCTACGAGCAGTACGTC.

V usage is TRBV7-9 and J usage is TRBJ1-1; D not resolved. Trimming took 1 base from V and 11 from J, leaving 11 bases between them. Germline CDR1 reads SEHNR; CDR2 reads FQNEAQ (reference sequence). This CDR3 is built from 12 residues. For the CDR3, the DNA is TGTGCCAGCAGCTTAGGGGCGGCGGATGCTTTCTTT. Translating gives CASSLGAADAFF. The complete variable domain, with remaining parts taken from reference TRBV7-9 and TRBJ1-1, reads DTGVSQNPRHKITKRGQNVTFRCDPISEHNRLYWYRQTLGQGPEFLTYFQNEAQLEKSRLLSDRFSAERPKGSFSTLEIQRTEQGDSAMYLCASSLGAADAFFGQGTRLTVV.

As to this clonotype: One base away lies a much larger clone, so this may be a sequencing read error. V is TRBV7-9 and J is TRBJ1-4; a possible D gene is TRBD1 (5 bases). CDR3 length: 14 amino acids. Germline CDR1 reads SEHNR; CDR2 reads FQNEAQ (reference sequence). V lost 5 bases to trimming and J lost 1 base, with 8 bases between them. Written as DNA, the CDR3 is TGTGCCAGCAGCCGGGACGGAACTAATGAAAAACTGTTTTTT. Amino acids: CASSRDGTNEKLFF.

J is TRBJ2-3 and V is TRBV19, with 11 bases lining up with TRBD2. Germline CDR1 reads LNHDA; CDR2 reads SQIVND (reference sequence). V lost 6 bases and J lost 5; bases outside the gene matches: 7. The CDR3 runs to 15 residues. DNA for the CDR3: TGTGCCAGTAGGCTTAGCGGGGGGGCCGGAGATACGCAGTATTTT. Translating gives CASRLSGGAGDTQYF.

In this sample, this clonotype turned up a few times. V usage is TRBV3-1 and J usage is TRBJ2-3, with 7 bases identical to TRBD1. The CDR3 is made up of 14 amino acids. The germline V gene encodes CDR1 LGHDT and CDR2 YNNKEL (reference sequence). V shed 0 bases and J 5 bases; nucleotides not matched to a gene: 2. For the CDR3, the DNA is TGTGCCAGCAGCCAAGAAGGGACAGAAGATACGCAGTATTTT. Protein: CASSQEGTEDTQYF.

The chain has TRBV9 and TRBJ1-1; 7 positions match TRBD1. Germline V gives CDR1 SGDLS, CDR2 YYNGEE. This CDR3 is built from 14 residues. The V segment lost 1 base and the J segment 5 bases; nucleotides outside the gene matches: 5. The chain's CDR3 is CASSVTGVVTEAFF. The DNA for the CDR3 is TGTGCCAGCAGCGTAACAGGGGTCGTAACTGAAGCTTTCTTT.

The CDR3 region has the DNA TGTGCCAGCAGTGAGGAGGGGGCGTTCACAGATACGCAGTATTTT. Translated: CASSEEGAFTDTQYF. V usage is TRBV2 and J usage is TRBJ2-3, with a tentative D call TRBD1 (7 bases). The V gene's germline CDR1 is SNHLY and CDR2 FYNNEI. The CDR3 totals 15 residues. V was shortened by 3 bases and J by 2 bases, with 12 bases between the two germline ends.

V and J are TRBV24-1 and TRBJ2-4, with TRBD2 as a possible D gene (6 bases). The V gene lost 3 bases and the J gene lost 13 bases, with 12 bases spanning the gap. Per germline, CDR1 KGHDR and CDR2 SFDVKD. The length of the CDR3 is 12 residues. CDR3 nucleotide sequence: TGTGCCACCAGTGATGAGACCGGGAGACAGTACTTC. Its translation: CATSDETGRQYF.

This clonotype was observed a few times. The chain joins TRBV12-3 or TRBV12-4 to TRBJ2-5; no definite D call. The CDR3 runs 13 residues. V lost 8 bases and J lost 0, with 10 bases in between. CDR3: CASCRANQETQYF. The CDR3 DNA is TGTGCCAGCTGCCGGGCTAACCAAGAGACCCAGTACTTC.

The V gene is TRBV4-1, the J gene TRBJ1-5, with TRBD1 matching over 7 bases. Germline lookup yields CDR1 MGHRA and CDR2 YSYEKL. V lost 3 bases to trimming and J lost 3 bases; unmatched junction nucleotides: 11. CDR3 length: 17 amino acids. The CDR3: CASSQDRRFGDNQPQHF. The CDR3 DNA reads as TGCGCCAGCAGCCAGGACAGGCGGTTTGGGGACAATCAGCCCCAGCATTTT.

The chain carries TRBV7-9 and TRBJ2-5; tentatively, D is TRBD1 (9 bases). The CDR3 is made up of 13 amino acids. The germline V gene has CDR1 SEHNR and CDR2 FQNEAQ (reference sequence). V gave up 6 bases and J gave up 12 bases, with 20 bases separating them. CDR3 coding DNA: TGTGCCAGCAGATCCGGGACAGGGCGGGAGGAGTACTTC. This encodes CASRSGTGREEYF.

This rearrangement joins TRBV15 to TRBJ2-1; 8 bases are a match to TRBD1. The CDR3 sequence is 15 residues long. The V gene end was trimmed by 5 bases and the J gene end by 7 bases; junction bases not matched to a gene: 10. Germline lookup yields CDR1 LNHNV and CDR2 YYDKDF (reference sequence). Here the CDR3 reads CATSARTGFGNEQFF. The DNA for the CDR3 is TGTGCCACCAGCGCCCGGACAGGGTTCGGGAATGAGCAGTTCTTC.

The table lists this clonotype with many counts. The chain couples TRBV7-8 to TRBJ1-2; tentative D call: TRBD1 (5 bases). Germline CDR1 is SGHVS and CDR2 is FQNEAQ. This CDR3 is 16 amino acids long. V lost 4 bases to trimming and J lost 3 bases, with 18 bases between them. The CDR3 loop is CASSSHPRQQHYGYTF. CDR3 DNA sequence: TGTGCCAGCAGCTCACACCCTCGACAGCAACACTATGGCTACACCTTC.

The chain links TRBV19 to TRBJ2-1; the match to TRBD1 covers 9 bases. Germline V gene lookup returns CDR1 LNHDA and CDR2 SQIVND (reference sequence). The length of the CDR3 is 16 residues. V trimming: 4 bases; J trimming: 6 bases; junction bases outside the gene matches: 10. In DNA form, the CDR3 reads TGTGCCAGTAGTAGCGTCTATGGGACAGGGAGCAATGAGCAGTTCTTC. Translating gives CASSSVYGTGSNEQFF. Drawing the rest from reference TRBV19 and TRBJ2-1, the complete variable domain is DGGITQSPKYLFRKEGQNVTLSCEQNLNHDAMYWYRQDPGQGLRLIYYSQIVNDFQKGDIAEGYSVSREKKESFPLTVTSAQKNPTAFYLCASSSVYGTGSNEQFFGPGTRLTVL.

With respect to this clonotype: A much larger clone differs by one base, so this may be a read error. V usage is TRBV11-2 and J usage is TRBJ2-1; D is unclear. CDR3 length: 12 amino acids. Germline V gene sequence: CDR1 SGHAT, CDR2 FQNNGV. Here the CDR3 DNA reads TGTGCCAGCAGCCCGATGTTCAATGAGCAGTCCTTC. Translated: CASSPMFNEQSF.

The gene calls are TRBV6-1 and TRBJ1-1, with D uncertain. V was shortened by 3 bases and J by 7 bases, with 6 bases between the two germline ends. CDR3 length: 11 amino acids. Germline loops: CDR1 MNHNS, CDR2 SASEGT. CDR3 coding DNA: TGTGCCAGCAGTGACAACCGTGAAGCTTTCTTT. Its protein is CASSDNREAFF.